This is a list of T cell receptor beta chains from one sample in a study of circulating and synovial CD4+ cells in juvenile arthritis. Only in-frame clones appear in the TCRdb table, and some are missing; sequencing was by immunoSEQ multiplex PCR. The repertoire includes around 13,000 clones, 65% to 85% of them detected once, and 3% to 4.5% sits in the top ten. Sequenced input: CD4+ T cells from synovial fluid. All receptors come from a human patient with juvenile idiopathic arthritis. Some clones in this sample may be carry-over from other donors' samples. Both conserved end residues are part of each CDR3. The D gene is left open where the match is weak. The size entry is marked missing in some rows and otherwise reads once, few, many or a size class.

TRBJ2-5,TRBV5-1,15,.,.,CASSTNGGGEETQYF,TGCGCCAGCAGCACCAACGGGGGTGGGGAAGAGACCCAGTACTTC
TRBJ2-1,TRBV2,15,TRBD1,.,CASMSDRGSYNEQFF,TGTGCCAGCATGTCGGACAGGGGGTCCTACAATGAGCAGTTCTTC
TRBJ2-7,TRBV5-1,14,.,.,CASSLRVSAGEQYF,TGCGCCAGCAGCCTCCGGGTCTCCGCAGGGGAGCAGTACTTC
TRBJ2-2,TRBV4-3,16,TRBD1,.,CASRRDGQGADGELFF,TGCGCCAGCAGACGGGACGGACAGGGGGCGGACGGGGAGCTGTTTTTT
TRBJ1-2,TRBV4-1,14,.,once,CASSQVTQGDGYTF,TGCGCCAGCAGCCAAGTTACACAGGGAGATGGCTACACCTTC
TRBJ2-7,TRBV6-5,13,.,.,CASRMGSSYEQYF,TGTGCCAGCCGCATGGGGAGCTCCTACGAGCAGTACTTC
TRBJ2-5,TRBV30,15,TRBD2,.,CAWSASGGAWKTQYF,TGTGCCTGGAGTGCTAGCGGGGGGGCCTGGAAGACCCAGTACTTC
TRBJ1-4,TRBV5-1,14,TRBD1,.,CASRIDRGGEKLFF,TGCGCCAGCAGGATTGACAGGGGGGGTGAAAAACTGTTTTTT
TRBJ2-1,TRBV4-1,14,TRBD2,.,CASSQEGLAGAQFF,TGCGCCAGCAGCCAAGAAGGACTAGCGGGGGCCCAGTTCTTC
TRBJ1-1,TRBV5-1,14,.,.,CASSLEGTNTEAFF,TGCGCCAGCAGCTTGGAGGGGACTAACACTGAAGCTTTCTTT
TRBJ1-6,TRBV11-1,15,.,.,CASRLDSLYNSPLHF,TGTGCCAGCAGACTCGACAGCCTCTATAATTCCCCCCTCCACTTT
TRBJ1-5,TRBV19,14,TRBD1,.,CASIGQGAVQPQHF,TGTGCCAGTATCGGGCAGGGGGCCGTTCAGCCCCAGCATTTT
TRBJ2-3,TRBV28,14,TRBD1,.,CASRSGTGTDTQYF,TGTGCCAGCAGATCCGGGACAGGCACAGATACGCAGTATTTT
TRBJ2-5,TRBV30,16,TRBD2,.,CAWSAPGLAFGETQYF,TGTGCCTGGAGTGCCCCGGGACTAGCTTTTGGGGAGACCCAGTACTTC
TRBJ2-7,TRBV28,14,TRBD1,.,CASSEGQDPYEQYF,TGCGCCAGCAGCGAGGGACAGGACCCCTACGAGCAGTACTTC
TRBJ1-1,TRBV11-1,15,.,.,CASSLSGNVNTEAFF,TGTGCCAGCAGTCTCTCAGGGAACGTGAACACTGAAGCTTTCTTT
TRBJ2-7,TRBV11-2,15,TRBD2,.,CASSSYGTSGYEQYF,TGTGCCAGCAGCTCATATGGGACTAGCGGCTACGAGCAGTACTTC
TRBJ2-2,TRBV6-6,15,.,.,CASRPGHSRTGELFF,TGTGCCAGCAGACCGGGACATTCTCGCACCGGGGAGCTGTTTTTT
TRBJ1-6,TRBV4-1,14,.,few,CASKPTEDNSPLHF,TGCGCCAGCAAGCCCACGGAGGATAATTCACCCCTCCACTTT
TRBJ1-1,TRBV30,13,.,.,CAWSVGRRTEAFF,TGTGCCTGGAGTGTGGGGAGACGGACTGAAGCTTTCTTT
TRBJ1-1,TRBV7-9,16,TRBD1,once,CASSSGQGASRTEAFF,TGTGCCAGCAGCTCGGGACAGGGGGCAAGTAGAACTGAAGCTTTCTTC
TRBJ1-6,TRBV18,15,.,.,CASSPGQGRDSPLHF,TGTGCCAGCTCACCAGGGCAGGGAAGGGATTCACCCCTCCACTTT
TRBJ2-2,TRBV7-2,13,.,few,CASSPMTGGELFF,TGTGCCAGCAGCCCCATGACTGGCGGGGAGCTGTTTTTT
TRBJ1-4,TRBV4-2,13,.,.,CASSKIGGEKLFF,TGTGCCAGCAGCAAGATCGGGGGAGAAAAACTGTTTTTT
TRBJ1-4,TRBV7-2,14,.,.,CASSPLNSNEKLFF,TGTGCCAGCAGCCCACTGAACAGTAATGAAAAACTGTTTTTT
TRBJ2-5,TRBV5-6,14,TRBD2,.,CASSKGGGGETQYF,TGTGCCAGCAGCAAGGGCGGCGGGGGAGAGACCCAGTACTTC
TRBJ2-2,TRBV19,17,.,.,CASSRRRAGTNTGELFF,TGTGCCAGTAGTAGACGGAGGGCGGGTACGAACACCGGGGAGCTGTTTTTT
TRBJ2-5,TRBV7-2,15,TRBD2,.,CASNLSGGAGETQYF,TGTGCCAGCAACCTTAGCGGGGGGGCTGGGGAGACCCAGTACTTC
TRBJ1-1,TRBV7-9,16,.,.,CASSPGTRGVNTEAFF,TGTGCCAGCAGCCCCGGGACAAGGGGCGTGAACACTGAAGCTTTCTTT
TRBJ1-2,TRBV2,14,.,.,CASSEGTVNYGYTF,TGTGCCAGCAGTGAAGGGACAGTAAACTATGGCTACACCTTC
TRBJ1-1,TRBV2,14,TRBD1,.,CASSQGGAATEAFF,TGTGCCAGCAGTCAAGGGGGCGCGGCCACTGAAGCTTTCTTT
TRBJ2-5,TRBV5-6,13,TRBD1,.,CASSVQGEETQYF,TGTGCCAGCAGCGTGCAGGGGGAAGAGACCCAGTACTTC
TRBJ1-3,TRBV5-8,16,TRBD1,once,CASSLEGTGSGNTIYF,TGTGCCAGCAGCTTGGAGGGGACAGGGTCCGGAAACACCATATATTTT
TRBJ1-5,TRBV5-4,17,TRBD1,.,CASSNTGAGGIDQPQHF,TGTGCCAGCAGCAACACAGGGGCGGGCGGCATTGATCAGCCCCAGCATTTT
TRBJ2-3,TRBV2,17,TRBD1,.,CASTTCRDSSFTDTQYF,TGTGCCAGCACCACCTGTAGGGACAGCTCCTTCACAGATACGCAGTATTTT
TRBJ1-1,TRBV6-1,15,TRBD1,.,CASSDPTGGYTEAFF,TGTGCCAGCAGTGATCCGACAGGGGGGTATACTGAAGCTTTCTTT
TRBJ2-3,TRBV10-3,16,TRBD2,.,CAITDLSGGSTDTQYF,TGTGCCATCACCGACCTAAGCGGGGGGAGCACAGATACGCAGTATTTT
TRBJ1-1,TRBV2,13,TRBD1,.,CASSEDRAAEAFF,TGTGCCAGCAGTGAGGACAGGGCGGCTGAAGCTTTCTTT
TRBJ2-5,TRBV5-1,15,.,.,CASSLAFTAQETQYF,TGCGCCAGCAGCTTGGCCTTCACAGCTCAAGAGACCCAGTACTTC